The TCR beta chain under discussion was sequenced for a study of cytomegalovirus exposure and HLA in healthy donors (dated by TCRdb to about 2017). General notes on the study: According to an earlier analysis of a few hundred of the donors, about 179 million T cells yielded 117 million unique TCR beta sequences and about 300 Gb of sequence data. In an earlier analysis of about 590 of the donors, high-throughput TCR beta sequencing was used to judge whether each TCR beta V gene segment behaved as functional or pseudogenic. Besides the first cohort of roughly 640 subjects, a separate validation cohort made up of around 120 different subjects was used. In the later analysis, no new phenotypic data were used to find candidate immune exposures; instead, reliance was placed on TCR beta sequences and their occurrence across donors. Donor age, sex, ethnicity and CMV serostatus were compiled alongside the repertoire data. HLA typing included class I and class II loci at four-digit resolution. To predict cytomegalovirus infection status, the study brought together high-throughput TCR immunosequencing, statistical association of individual TCRs with disease status, and machine learning. About 300 gigabases of sequencing data and 70 million to 95 million unique TCR sequences made up an early release that covered over 550 HLA-typed donors. The study was designed to test whether signatures of past pathogen exposure could be identified by cataloging public T cell receptors. Several DR-DQ haplotypes were handled as single units for association and clustering, since linkage in the cohort was strong. A later analysis re-analyzed previously published TCR beta repertoires from roughly 600 donors and added high-resolution HLA genotyping to study TCR occurrence patterns. Every discovery cohort repertoire had been produced on one sequencing platform. Genome-wide SNP genotypes for about 55% of the 666 donors were used in a later genetic analysis, which treated that subset as a discovery cohort. The study profiled the T cell repertoires of approximately 700 subjects by immunosequencing and related them to cytomegalovirus serostatus. Among about 410 genotyped donors of the cohort, an average of approximately 240,000 unique TCR beta nucleotide sequences was sequenced per donor, of which about 20% were non-productive. Among the roughly 400 genotyped donors, around 79% belonged to the genetic ancestry cluster associated with self-reported Caucasian donors. The number of typed donors differed by locus: roughly 629-640 for A, B, C, DRB1 and DQB1; 500 to 550 for DQA1; roughly 600 for DPA1; and roughly 470 for DPB1. Here is what the overall study found, with its caveats: While some public TCRs were present in many individuals, most TCR sequences turned up only very rarely across donors. Fewer than 20 rarely observed V segments, including chromosome 9 orphons, were excluded from the earlier analysis of a few hundred of the donors because counts were too low. Several of the top co-occurrence clusters appeared to be linked to parvovirus B19, influenza, CMV and Epstein-Barr virus, according to a later analysis. According to the authors, the approach could potentially be generalized to other disease states and immunological phenotypes. A cluster of highly shared sequence variants was judged likely to be a technical artifact of the sequencing pipeline. In a later genetic analysis, a missense DCLRE1C variant was associated with V-gene and J-gene trimming of TCR beta chains, and the association was replicated in an independent cohort. A later analysis found that HLA-associated TCR beta chains were more clonally expanded and had lower generation probabilities than equally common non-associated chains. According to a later genetic analysis, donors in an Asian-associated ancestry cluster had fewer N-insertions in productive TCRs than the approximately 650-donor mean. A further reported finding was that TCR beta sequences accurately predicted the HLA-A and HLA-B alleles for most subjects in the first cohort. Because some donors lacked HLA typing at each locus, the association tests relied only on the typed subset. In a later analysis, TCR association rates were found to vary across HLA loci, with the most associated TCRs seen for DRB1 alleles and the fewest for HLA-C alleles. Cytomegalovirus status was reported to be diagnosed by the classifier with high specificity and sensitivity in both the original and validation cohorts. Linkage disequilibrium might explain the correlated functional status among segregating V segments, but an unknown experimental factor could not be excluded. Some IMGT-functional V segments, including TRBV6-2 and TRBV6-3, could not be told apart with the 87-base-pair reads, so those segments were excluded. Only TCR beta chains were sequenced in this cohort, and the absence of alpha or paired-chain data limited detectable features. In the study, approximately 160 TCR beta chains were listed as associated with cytomegalovirus. According to a later analysis, most CMV-associated TCR beta chains appeared to be HLA-restricted, and the HLA associations seemed to be driven largely by CMV exposure. The presence/absence analyses assumed that sequencing depth was roughly uniform across donors, and that assumption may not be true. The only immune exposure information available for the cohort was CMV serostatus. When HLA alleles, especially DR and DQ, strongly co-occurred, attributing TCR associations to individual alleles was difficult. Three of the identified cytomegalovirus-associated TCR beta chains were confirmed in vitro to be specific for cytomegalovirus antigens. Broadly in line with IMGT annotations, most TCR beta V segments showed up in productive rearrangements about 87% or about 30% of the time in an earlier analysis of 587 of the donors. At a false discovery rate of 0.05, a later analysis linked some 18,000 TCR beta sequences to specific HLA alleles.

Preparation of the library involved the immunoSEQ multiplex PCR assay. For the multiplex PCR, a mixture combining 60 forward primers for TCR Vbeta segments and 13 reverse primers for TCR Jbeta segments was used. Amplification of the CDR3 region of rearranged TCR beta genes was performed with a multiplex PCR assay on genomic DNA. Amplified TCR beta libraries were sequenced as 87-base-pair reads on the Illumina HiSeq System. The study's processing was this. A later analysis tallied around 80 million unique TCR beta chains across the 666 repertoires, and about 12 million of those chains were shared by two or more donors. A nearest-neighbor algorithm error-corrected the raw reads and collapsed the reads into unique sequences, merging closely related sequences to remove PCR and sequencing errors. To assign V, D and J gene segments, CDR3 sequences were aligned to IMGT reference sequences. Each retained sequence needed at least a six-nucleotide match to both a V gene segment and a J gene segment. A rearrangement was called productive if the CDR3 had no stop codons and remained in frame with V and J, and every other rearrangement was called non-productive. CDR3 was defined by IMGT convention, running from the second conserved V-encoded cysteine to the conserved J-encoded phenylalanine. In an earlier analysis of some 550 of the donors, sequences lacking an unambiguous match to a single V gene segment were excluded. In an earlier analysis of 587 of the donors, V segments were called functional above 56.7% productive rearrangements and were called segregating when the between-donor standard deviation exceeded 5%. To diagnose cytomegalovirus status from the catalog of TCR beta chain sequences, a statistical classification framework was built. In a later analysis, TCR nucleotide sequences were compared against IMGT/GENE-DB human TR gene sequences so that V and J genes could be assigned. In a later analysis, CDR3 sequences and most-parsimonious VDJ recombination scenarios were assigned using the TCRdist pipeline. In a later analysis, each TCR beta chain was defined by its CDR3 amino acid sequence together with its V-gene family, and reads lacking a unique V-gene family were excluded. As a way to deal with suspected cross-contamination and a sequencing artifact, a later analysis dropped nearly 600 nucleotide sequences that were highly shared and had low generation probability. For each public chain, a later analysis derived a clonal expansion index from normalized ranks of inferred template counts within each repertoire. In a later analysis, generation probabilities were computed with a VDJ recombination model fitted to out-of-frame rearrangements, and the resulting probabilities were checked against IGoR. Hypergeometric tests were used in a later analysis to score TCR-TCR, TCR-HLA and TCR-CMV co-occurrence, with a repertoire-size bias correction applied to the TCR pairs. To estimate false discovery rates, a later analysis permuted the HLA or CMV assignments 20 times. In a later analysis, co-occurring TCRs were grouped using DBSCAN, with TCRdist sequence similarity added in when clustering inside HLA-allele-positive subsets. Repertoires with fewer than 30,000 or more than 120,000 public chains were left out of co-occurrence clustering, as were about five repertoires with anomalous nucleotide sharing. TCRdb obtained this table from immuneACCESS and retained in-frame rearrangements with V and J assigned. These tables miss some clones; where compared with another copy, unresolved V genes account for less than half of the shortfall, and the remainder is unexplained. V and J calls and clone size are as listed in that table; D and trimming were resolved from the DNA. The sample data list approximately 250,000 clones, and roughly 78% of these were observed just once. Clones ranked in the top ten supply under 0.6% of the sample.

The cohort was made up of 666 healthy bone marrow donors. All cohort members were sampled while nominally healthy, although unrecorded immune exposures were likely present. The donor tested CMV seronegative and was one of the 352 seronegative cohort members. Every donor gave a peripheral blood sample, and the peripheral blood mononuclear cells from that sample were used for TCR beta sequencing. The Qiagen DNeasy Blood Extraction Kit was used to extract genomic DNA from the blood cell samples. CDR1 MNHEY and CDR2 SVGAGI were looked up in the germline V gene. V is cut by 6 bases and J by 4 bases, and the space between the germline ends is 13 bases. The CDR3 spans 14 residues, from the cysteine through the phenylalanine. CDR3 DNA is the only sequence kept; it has 42 bases, read in frame from the first base. This clone was seen just once. Its antigen specificity is not known. No much larger clonotype is one base removed from it; base qualities were not supplied.

This TCR was sampled from a boy between 10 and 17 years old in good health and CMV-seronegative. The chain was built from TRBV6-5 and TRBJ2-1, and perhaps TRBD2 as D gene, on 7 matching bases. The sequencing input was PBMCs. The nucleotide sequence is given as TGTGCCAGCAGCCGGGGGGCCCTATACAATGAGCAGTTCTTC. The translation is CASSRGALYNEQFF.